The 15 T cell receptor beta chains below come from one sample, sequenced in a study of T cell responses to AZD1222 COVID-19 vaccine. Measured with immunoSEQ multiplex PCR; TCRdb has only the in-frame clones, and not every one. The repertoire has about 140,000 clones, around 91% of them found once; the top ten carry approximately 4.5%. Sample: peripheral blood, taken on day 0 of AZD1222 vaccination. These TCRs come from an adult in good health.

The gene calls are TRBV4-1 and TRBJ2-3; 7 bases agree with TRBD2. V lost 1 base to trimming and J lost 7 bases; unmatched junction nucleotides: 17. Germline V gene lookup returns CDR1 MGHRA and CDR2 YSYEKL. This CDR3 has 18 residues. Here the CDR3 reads CASSQVIVAAGVMNTQYF. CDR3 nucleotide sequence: TGCGCCAGCAGCCAAGTCATTGTGGCGGCGGGAGTGATGAATACGCAGTATTTT.

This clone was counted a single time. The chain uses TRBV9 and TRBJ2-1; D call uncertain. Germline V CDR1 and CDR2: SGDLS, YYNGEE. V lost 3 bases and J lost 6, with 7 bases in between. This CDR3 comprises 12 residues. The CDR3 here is CASSGGGNEQFF. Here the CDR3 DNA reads TGTGCCAGCAGCGGGGGTGGCAATGAGCAGTTCTTC.

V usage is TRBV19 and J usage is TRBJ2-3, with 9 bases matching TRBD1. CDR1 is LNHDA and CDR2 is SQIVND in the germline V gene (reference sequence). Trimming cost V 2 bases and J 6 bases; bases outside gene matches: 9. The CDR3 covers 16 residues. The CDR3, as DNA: TGTGCCAGTAGTATAACAGGGGGCGTCTTATTTGATACGCAGTATTTT. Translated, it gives CASSITGGVLFDTQYF.

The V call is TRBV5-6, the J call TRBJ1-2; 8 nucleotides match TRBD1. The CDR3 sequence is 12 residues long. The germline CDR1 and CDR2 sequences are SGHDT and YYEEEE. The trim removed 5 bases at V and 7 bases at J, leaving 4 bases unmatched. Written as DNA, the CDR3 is TGTGCCAGCAGGCGGACAGGGAGTGGCTACACCTTC. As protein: CASRRTGSGYTF.

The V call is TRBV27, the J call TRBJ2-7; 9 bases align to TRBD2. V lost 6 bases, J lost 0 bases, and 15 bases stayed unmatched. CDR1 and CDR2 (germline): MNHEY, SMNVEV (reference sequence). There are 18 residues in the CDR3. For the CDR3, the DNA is TGTGCCAGCAGCCCGACCGAACTTGGTAGCGGGGGCTCCTACGAGCAGTACTTC. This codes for CASSPTELGSGGSYEQYF.

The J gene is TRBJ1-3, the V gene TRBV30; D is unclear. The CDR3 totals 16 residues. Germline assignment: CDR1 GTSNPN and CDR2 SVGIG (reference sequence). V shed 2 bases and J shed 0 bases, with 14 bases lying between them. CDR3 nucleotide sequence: TGTGCCTGGAGTCCTACCCGATGGCTCTCTGGAAACACCATATATTTT. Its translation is CAWSPTRWLSGNTIYF.

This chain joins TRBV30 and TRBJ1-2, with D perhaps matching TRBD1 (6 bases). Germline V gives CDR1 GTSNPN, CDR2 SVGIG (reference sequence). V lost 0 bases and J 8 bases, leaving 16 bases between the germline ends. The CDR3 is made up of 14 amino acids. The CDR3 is CAWSVPPGARGYTF. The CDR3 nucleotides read TGTGCCTGGAGTGTACCCCCAGGGGCCAGGGGCTACACCTTC.

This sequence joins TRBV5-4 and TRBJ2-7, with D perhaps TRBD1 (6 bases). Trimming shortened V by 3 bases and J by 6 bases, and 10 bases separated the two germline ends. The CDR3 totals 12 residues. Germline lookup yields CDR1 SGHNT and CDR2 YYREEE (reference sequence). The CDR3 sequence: CASSWGPREQYF. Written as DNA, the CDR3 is TGTGCCAGCAGCTGGGGGCCCCGCGAGCAGTACTTC.

CDR3 in DNA: TGTGCCAGTACGTACGGAAATCAGCCCCAGCATTTT. Translation: CASTYGNQPQHF. The chain carries TRBV19 and TRBJ1-5; D gene uncertain. This CDR3 comprises 12 residues. Deletions cut 7 bases from V and 4 bases from J, with 8 bases between. Germline values: CDR1 LNHDA, CDR2 SQIVND (reference sequence).

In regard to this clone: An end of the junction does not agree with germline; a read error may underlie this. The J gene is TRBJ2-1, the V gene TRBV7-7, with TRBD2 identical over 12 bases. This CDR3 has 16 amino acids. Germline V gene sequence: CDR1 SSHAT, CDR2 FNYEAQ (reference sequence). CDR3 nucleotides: TGTGCTAGCAGTTTCTCGACTAGCGGGAGTTACAATGAGCAGTTCTTC. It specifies CASSFSTSGSYNEQFF.

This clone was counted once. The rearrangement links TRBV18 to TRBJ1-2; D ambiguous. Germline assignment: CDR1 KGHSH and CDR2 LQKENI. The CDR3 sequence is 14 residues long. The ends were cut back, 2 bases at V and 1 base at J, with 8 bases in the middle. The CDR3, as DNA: TGTGCCAGCTCACCAGCGCGGGGTAACTATGGCTACACCTTC. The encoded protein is CASSPARGNYGYTF. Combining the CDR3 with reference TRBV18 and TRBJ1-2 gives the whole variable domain NAGVMQNPRHLVRRRGQEARLRCSPMKGHSHVYWYRQLPEEGLKFMVYLQKENIIDESGMPKERFSAEFPKEGPSILRIQQVVRGDSAAYFCASSPARGNYGYTFGSGTRLTVV.

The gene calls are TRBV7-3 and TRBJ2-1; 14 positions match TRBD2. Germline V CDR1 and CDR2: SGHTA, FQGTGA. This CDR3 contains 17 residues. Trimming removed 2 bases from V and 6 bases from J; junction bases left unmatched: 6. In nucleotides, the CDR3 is TGTGCCAGCAGCTTATCAGTGGGACTAGCGGGAGTCAATGAGCAGTTCTTC. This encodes CASSLSVGLAGVNEQFF.

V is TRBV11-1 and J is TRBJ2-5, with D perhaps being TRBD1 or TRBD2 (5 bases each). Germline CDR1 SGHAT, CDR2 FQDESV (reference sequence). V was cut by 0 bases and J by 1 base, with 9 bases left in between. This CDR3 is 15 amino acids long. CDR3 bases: TGTGCCAGCAGCTTAGCCACCGGGACCCAAGAGACCCAGTACTTC. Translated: CASSLATGTQETQYF.

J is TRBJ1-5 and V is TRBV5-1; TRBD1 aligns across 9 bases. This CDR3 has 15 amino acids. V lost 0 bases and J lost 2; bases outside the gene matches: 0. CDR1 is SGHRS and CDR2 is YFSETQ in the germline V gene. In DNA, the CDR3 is TGCGCCAGCAGCTTGGGACAGGGGGGCAATCAGCCCCAGCATTTT. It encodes CASSLGQGGNQPQHF.

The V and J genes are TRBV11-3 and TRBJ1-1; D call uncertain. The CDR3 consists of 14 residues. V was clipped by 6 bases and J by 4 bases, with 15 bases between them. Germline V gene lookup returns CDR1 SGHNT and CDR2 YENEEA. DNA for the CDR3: TGTGCCAGCAGTCTAACAGTAGCCAGCACTGAAGCTTTCTTT. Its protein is CASSLTVASTEAFF.